This T cell receptor beta chain originates from a study of T-cell reconstitution after alpha-beta-depleted transplantation in children. During its preparation, the TCRbeta library received unique molecular identifiers. TCRdb independently ran MiXCR on the PCR reads; one entry per CDR3 protein. The table shows about 210,000 distinct CDR3 sequences, with approximately 19% occurring only once. Findings and limits, study-wide: About two months after transplant, alpha-beta T cells reportedly came from several hundred expanded graft clones. One year after transplant, T-cell counts and diversity came mostly from newly produced T cells. At day 60, the high TCRbeta diversity found in some patients originated from recipient T cells and thymic progenitors that had survived.

About this clonotype itself: Its antigen remains unknown.

Germline assignment: CDR1 MNHNS and CDR2 SASEGT. V gave up 8 bases and J gave up 0 bases; unmatched junction bases: 8. There are 15 residues in the CDR3. The source was PBMCs, mostly from graft donor cells, collected 360 days after TCRalphabeta/CD19-depleted stem cell transplant. The V call is TRBV6-1, the J call TRBJ1-1; 8 nucleotides match TRBD1. This receptor was obtained from a male patient between 2 and 9 years old who had a stem cell transplant for acute lymphoblastic leukemia, so the T cells may come from the graft donor. The CDR3, as DNA: TGTGCCAGCGGCTTAGACAGGGGTCTGAACACTGAAGCTTTCTTT. This gives the protein CASGLDRGLNTEAFF.